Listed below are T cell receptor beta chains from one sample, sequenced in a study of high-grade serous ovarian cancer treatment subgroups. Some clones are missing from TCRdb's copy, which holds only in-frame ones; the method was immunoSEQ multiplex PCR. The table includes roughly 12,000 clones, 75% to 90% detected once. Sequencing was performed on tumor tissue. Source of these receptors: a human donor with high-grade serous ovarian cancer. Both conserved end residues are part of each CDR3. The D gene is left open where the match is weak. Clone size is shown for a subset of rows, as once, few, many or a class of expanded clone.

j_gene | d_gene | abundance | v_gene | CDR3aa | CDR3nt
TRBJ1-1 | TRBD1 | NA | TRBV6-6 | CASSFPGTGVLGAAFF | TGTGCCAGCAGTTTCCCCGGGACAGGGGTGCTGGGTGCAGCTTTCTTT
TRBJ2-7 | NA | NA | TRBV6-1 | CASSVRDTSREQYF | TGTGCCAGCAGTGTTCGGGACACCTCACGTGAGCAGTACTTC
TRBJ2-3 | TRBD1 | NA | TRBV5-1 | CASSLQGVSTDTQYF | TGCGCCAGCAGCTTACAGGGGGTCAGCACAGATACGCAGTATTTT
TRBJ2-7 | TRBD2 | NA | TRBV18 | CASSRTGSSGGYEQYF | TGTGCCAGCTCCCGTACTGGCTCTAGCGGGGGCTACGAGCAGTACTTC
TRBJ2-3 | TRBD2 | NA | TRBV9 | CASSPRTSGPTDTQYF | TGTGCCAGCAGCCCCAGGACTAGCGGGCCCACAGATACGCAGTATTTT
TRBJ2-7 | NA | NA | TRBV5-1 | CASSLVTDAYEQYF | TGCGCCAGCAGCTTGGTAACGGACGCCTACGAGCAGTACTTC
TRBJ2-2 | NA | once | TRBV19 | CASRITKGTLNTGELFF | TGTGCCAGTAGAATTACGAAGGGGACACTGAACACCGGGGAGCTGTTTTTT
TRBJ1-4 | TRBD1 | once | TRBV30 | CAWSPGQGNEKLFF | TGTGCCTGGAGCCCGGGACAGGGGAATGAAAAACTGTTTTTT
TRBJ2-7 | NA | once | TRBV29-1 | CSVSRQDSYEQYF | TGCAGCGTTTCCCGACAGGATTCCTACGAGCAGTACTTC
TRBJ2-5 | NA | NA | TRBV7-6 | CASSSQGGGHEETQYF | TGTGCCAGCAGCTCCCAGGGGGGGGGACATGAAGAGACCCAGTACTTC
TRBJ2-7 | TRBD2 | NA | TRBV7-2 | CASSLTAGDEQYF | TGTGCCAGCAGCTTAACAGCGGGAGACGAGCAGTACTTC
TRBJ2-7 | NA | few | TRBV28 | CASNQAGLSYEQYF | TGTGCCAGCAACCAAGCAGGCCTCTCCTACGAGCAGTACTTC
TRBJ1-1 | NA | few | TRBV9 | CASSVAGAPAPTEAFF | TGTGCCAGCAGCGTAGCTGGGGCCCCAGCGCCCACTGAAGCTTTCTTT
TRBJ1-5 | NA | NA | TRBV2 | CASRLDSVNQPQHF | TGTGCCAGCAGGCTAGACAGCGTAAATCAGCCCCAGCATTTT
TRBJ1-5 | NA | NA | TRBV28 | CASRNDRKKDQPQHF | TGTGCCAGCAGAAACGACAGAAAGAAGGATCAGCCCCAGCATTTT
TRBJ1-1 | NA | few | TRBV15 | CATSSGRFGEAFF | TGTGCCACCAGCAGCGGTAGGTTCGGCGAAGCTTTCTTT
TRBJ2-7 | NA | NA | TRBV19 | CASSMGYEQYF | TGTGCCAGTAGTATGGGCTACGAGCAGTACTTC
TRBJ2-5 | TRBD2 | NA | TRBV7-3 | CASSPLAGDLQYF | TGTGCCAGCAGCCCTCTAGCGGGAGATCTCCAGTACTTC
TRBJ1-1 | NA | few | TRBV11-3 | CASSFRGSTEAFF | TGTGCCAGCAGCTTTCGGGGTAGCACTGAAGCTTTCTTT
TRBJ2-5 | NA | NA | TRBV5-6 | CASSLGLGVQETQYF | TGTGCCAGCAGCTTGGGATTGGGGGTTCAAGAGACCCAGTACTTC
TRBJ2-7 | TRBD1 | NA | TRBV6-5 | CASRDRTYEQYF | TGTGCCAGCAGGGACAGGACCTACGAGCAGTACTTC
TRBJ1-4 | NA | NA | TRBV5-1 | CASSRRQPTNEKLFF | TGCGCCAGCAGCAGACGACAACCAACTAATGAAAAACTGTTTTTT
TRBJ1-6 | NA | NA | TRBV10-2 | CASSDPGASRPLHF | TGCGCCAGCAGTGACCCAGGTGCGAGTCGGCCCCTCCACTTT
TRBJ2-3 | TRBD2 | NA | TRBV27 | CASSFALAGGGTDTQYF | TGTGCCAGCAGTTTCGCGCTAGCGGGAGGAGGAACAGATACGCAGTATTTT
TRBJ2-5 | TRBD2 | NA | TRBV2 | CASSEARVGRGGETQYF | TGTGCCAGCAGTGAAGCGAGGGTTGGTAGGGGAGGGGAGACCCAGTACTTC
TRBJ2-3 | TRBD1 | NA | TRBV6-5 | CASSRQGSSQYF | TGTGCCAGCAGTCGACAGGGGAGTTCGCAGTATTTT
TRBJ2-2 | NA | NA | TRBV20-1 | CSARDEGELFF | TGCAGTGCTAGAGACGAGGGGGAGCTGTTTTTT
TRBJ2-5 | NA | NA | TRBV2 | CASIPGVYQETQYF | TGTGCCAGCATACCGGGGGTGTACCAAGAGACCCAGTACTTC
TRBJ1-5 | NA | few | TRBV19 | CASSIVSRDQPQHF | TGTGCCAGTAGTATAGTAAGTCGGGATCAGCCCCAGCATTTT
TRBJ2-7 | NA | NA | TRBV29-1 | CSAGRTVQPGSEQYF | TGCAGCGCCGGAAGGACAGTACAACCCGGGAGCGAGCAGTACTTC
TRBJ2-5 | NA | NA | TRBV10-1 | CASSKLTVGTTGKETQYF | TGCGCCAGCAGTAAATTGACAGTCGGAACAACCGGGAAAGAGACCCAGTACTTC
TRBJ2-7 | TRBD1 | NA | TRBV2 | CASTLVGGQGAYEQYF | TGTGCCAGCACCCTCGTGGGTGGACAGGGGGCCTACGAGCAGTACTTC
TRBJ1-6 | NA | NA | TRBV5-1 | CASSETLDNSPLHF | TGCGCCAGCAGCGAGACACTAGATAATTCACCCCTCCACTTT
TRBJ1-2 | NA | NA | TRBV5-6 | CASRLRGEGYGYTF | TGTGCCAGCAGACTCCGGGGGGAGGGGTATGGCTACACCTTC
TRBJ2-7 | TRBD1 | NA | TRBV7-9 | CASSHIGTENYEQYF | TGTGCCAGCAGCCACATCGGGACAGAGAATTACGAGCAGTACTTC
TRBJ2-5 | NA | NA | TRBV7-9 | CASSLAGGQRQETQYF | TGTGCCAGCAGCTTAGCGGGGGGACAGCGCCAAGAGACCCAGTACTTC
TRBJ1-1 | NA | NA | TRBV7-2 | CASSFTPGGNTEAFF | TGTGCCAGCAGCTTTACCCCAGGAGGGAACACTGAAGCTTTCTTT
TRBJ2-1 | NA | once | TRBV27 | CASSLGTPNEQFF | TGTGCCAGCAGTCTAGGGACACCCAATGAGCAGTTCTTC
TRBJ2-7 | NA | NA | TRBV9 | CASSVGGFVGEQYF | TGTGCCAGCAGCGTTGGAGGGTTCGTGGGCGAGCAGTACTTC
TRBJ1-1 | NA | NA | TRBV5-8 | CASSTGQNTEAFF | TGTGCCAGCAGTACCGGACAGAACACTGAAGCTTTCTTT
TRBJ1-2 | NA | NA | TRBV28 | CASSAGGYSRGYGYTF | TGTGCCAGCAGTGCCGGGGGCTACTCAAGGGGCTATGGCTACACCTTC
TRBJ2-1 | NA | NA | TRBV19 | CATVVPGTYNEQFF | TGTGCCACCGTCGTTCCGGGCACCTACAATGAGCAGTTCTTC
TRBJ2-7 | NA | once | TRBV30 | CAWSGTGYEQYF | TGTGCCTGGAGCGGGACGGGATACGAGCAGTACTTC
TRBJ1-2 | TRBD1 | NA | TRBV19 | CASNGQDVPNGYTF | TGTGCCAGTAACGGACAGGACGTCCCCAATGGCTACACCTTC
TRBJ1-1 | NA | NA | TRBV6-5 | CASSPDSGAFF | TGTGCCAGCTCTCCGGACAGTGGAGCTTTCTTT
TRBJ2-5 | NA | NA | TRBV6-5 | CASSAGPSGGETQYF | TGTGCCAGCAGTGCGGGCCCATCCGGAGGAGAGACCCAGTACTTC
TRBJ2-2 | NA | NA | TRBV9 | CASSFGTQNTGELFF | TGTGCCAGCAGCTTCGGGACTCAGAACACCGGGGAGCTGTTTTTT
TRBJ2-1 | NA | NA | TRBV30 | CAWSVDLFTYNEQFF | TGTGCCTGGAGTGTGGACTTGTTTACCTACAATGAGCAGTTCTTC
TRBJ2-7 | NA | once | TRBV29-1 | CSARTGGHPGEQYF | TGCAGCGCACGGACGGGGGGCCACCCGGGGGAGCAGTACTTC
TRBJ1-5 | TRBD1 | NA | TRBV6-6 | CASRKGQGAEPQHF | TGTGCCAGCAGAAAGGGACAGGGGGCCGAGCCCCAGCATTTT